A single sample gave rise to the 18 T cell receptor beta chains below, sequenced in a study of T cell responses to AZD1222 COVID-19 vaccine. Sequencing was performed with immunoSEQ multiplex PCR; in TCRdb, only in-frame clones are kept and a portion is missing. The sample carries approximately 30,000 clones, just over 85% recorded once. Sample: peripheral blood, taken 28 days after the second AZD1222 dose. All receptors come from an adult who received the AZD1222 COVID-19 vaccine.

This clone was found once. This chain joins TRBV5-1 and TRBJ1-1; no firm D call. Per germline, CDR1 SGHRS and CDR2 YFSETQ. V dropped 2 bases and J dropped 0 bases, with 11 bases sitting between them. The CDR3 has 15 amino acids. The CDR3: CASSFRLQLNTEAFF. For the CDR3, the DNA is TGCGCCAGCAGCTTTCGGTTGCAGTTGAACACTGAAGCTTTCTTT.

The CDR3 sequence is CASRGLERGGNTQYF. The DNA of the CDR3 is TGTGCCAGCAGGGGACTAGAGAGGGGGGGCAATACGCAGTATTTT. V and J are TRBV6-6 and TRBJ2-3, with 8 bases aligning to TRBD2. The CDR3 is 15 amino acids. Germline CDR1 reads MNHNY; CDR2 reads SVGAGI (reference sequence). The junction had 12 bases not matched to a gene; V was cut back by 6 bases and J by 7 bases.

The V gene is TRBV19, the J gene TRBJ1-1; maybe TRBD1 (5 bases). Germline V gives CDR1 LNHDA, CDR2 SQIVND (reference sequence). This CDR3 is 13 amino acids long. V lost 5 bases and J lost 6, with 13 bases in between. In DNA form, the CDR3 reads TGTGCCAGTAGTTCGACCCGGGGCGCTGAAGCTTTCTTT. Its translation is CASSSTRGAEAFF. The entire variable domain, with the rest obtained from reference TRBV19 and TRBJ1-1, is as follows: DGGITQSPKYLFRKEGQNVTLSCEQNLNHDAMYWYRQDPGQGLRLIYYSQIVNDFQKGDIAEGYSVSREKKESFPLTVTSAQKNPTAFYLCASSSTRGAEAFFGQGTRLTVV.

V gene TRBV25-1 combines with J gene TRBJ2-7; the match to TRBD2 covers 12 bases. Trimming cost V 10 bases and J 3 bases; bases outside gene matches: 4. This CDR3 is 13 amino acids long. Germline CDR1 reads MGHDK; CDR2 reads SYGVNS. The CDR3 sequence: CATRTSGIYEQYF. For the CDR3, the DNA is TGTGCCACCCGGACTAGCGGGATCTACGAGCAGTACTTC.

The chain carries TRBV5-1 and TRBJ2-7; 14 bases align to TRBD2. Germline V gene sequence: CDR1 SGHRS, CDR2 YFSETQ. CDR3 length: 17 amino acids. Unmatched junction bases numbered 5, after V lost 0 bases and J lost 3 bases. The CDR3: CASSLAGLAGDLYEQYF. CDR3 coding DNA: TGCGCCAGCAGCTTGGCGGGACTAGCGGGGGACCTCTACGAGCAGTACTTC.

The chain has TRBV5-1 and TRBJ2-3; D gene unclear. The germline V gene has CDR1 SGHRS and CDR2 YFSETQ. The length of the CDR3 is 13 residues. Deletions cut 1 base from V and 2 bases from J, with 5 bases between. In DNA, the CDR3 is TGCGCCAGCAGCTTGTCAGTCACAGATACGCAGTATTTT. Amino acids: CASSLSVTDTQYF.

This chain joins TRBV7-3 and TRBJ2-1; maybe TRBD2 (6 bases). CDR3 length equals 17 residues. Germline-derived CDR1 and CDR2 are SGHTA and FQGTGA. The V gene lost 1 base and the J gene lost 0 bases, with 13 bases spanning the gap. The CDR3 nucleotides read TGTGCCAGCAGCTTAAATGGCGGGATGAGCTCCTACAATGAGCAGTTCTTC. It encodes CASSLNGGMSSYNEQFF.

The genes are TRBV14 and TRBJ1-3; D is unclear. Looked up from germline, CDR1 is SGHDN and CDR2 is FVKESK. This CDR3 contains 16 residues. V was clipped by 4 bases and J by 4 bases, with 17 bases between them. The CDR3 sequence: CASSPRVPSAGNTIYF. CDR3 nucleotide sequence: TGTGCCAGCAGCCCCCGGGTCCCTTCAGCGGGAAACACCATATATTTT.

The chain has TRBV29-1 and TRBJ2-5, with D possibly TRBD1 on 5 matching bases. V was clipped by 3 bases and J by 1 base, with 18 bases between them. In germline, CDR1 is SQVTM, CDR2 ANQGSEA. This CDR3 spans 16 amino acids. As DNA, the CDR3 is TGCAGCGTTGATATAGGGGCGGACAAGGCCCAAGAGACCCAGTACTTC. This translates into CSVDIGADKAQETQYF.

The chain carries TRBV7-9 and TRBJ1-1; possible D gene TRBD1, 5 bases. V was shortened by 3 bases and J by 2 bases, with 7 bases between the two germline ends. The germline V gene encodes CDR1 SEHNR and CDR2 FQNEAQ (reference sequence). This CDR3 is built from 13 residues. The CDR3 region is CASSFDSNTEAFF. The CDR3, as DNA: TGTGCCAGCAGCTTTGACAGTAACACTGAAGCTTTCTTT.

The chain couples TRBV7-6 to TRBJ1-5, with a possible D match to TRBD1 (6 bases). Per the germline V gene, CDR1 is SGHVS and CDR2 is FNYEAQ. There are 14 residues in the CDR3. V lost 4 bases and J lost 6, with 13 bases in between. This CDR3 is CASSSGAPGQPQHF. In DNA, the CDR3 is TGTGCCAGCAGCTCGGGGGCGCCGGGTCAGCCCCAGCATTTT. The variable domain in full, completed from reference TRBV7-6 and TRBJ1-5, reads GAGVSQSPRYKVTKRGQDVALRCDPISGHVSLYWYRQALGQGPEFLTYFNYEAQQDKSGLPNDRFSAERPEGSISTLTIQRTEQRDSAMYRCASSSGAPGQPQHFGDGTRLSIL.

The chain couples TRBV5-1 to TRBJ2-7; D gene unclear. Germline CDR1 SGHRS, CDR2 YFSETQ. This CDR3 has 13 amino acids. V lost 1 base to trimming and J lost 6 bases, with 11 bases between them. CDR3 region: CASSLRLNGEQYF. The CDR3 DNA is TGCGCCAGCAGCTTGCGTCTGAACGGCGAGCAGTACTTC.

This chain connects TRBV6-1 to TRBJ1-3; D gene ambiguous. V was clipped by 3 bases and J by 0 bases, with 12 bases between them. This CDR3 region has 16 residues. Germline CDR1 MNHNS, CDR2 SASEGT. In DNA, the CDR3 is TGTGCCAGCAGTGACCGCGACCGTAGCTCTGGAAACACCATATATTTT. Amino acid sequence: CASSDRDRSSGNTIYF.

The chain employs TRBV30 and TRBJ2-5, with 9 bases matching TRBD2. The CDR3 sequence is 15 residues long. The V gene's germline CDR1 is GTSNPN and CDR2 SVGIG (reference sequence). V lost 1 base, J lost 4 bases, and 7 bases stayed unmatched. Here the CDR3 reads CAWSEQRGAGETQYF. CDR3 DNA: TGTGCCTGGAGTGAACAGCGGGGGGCGGGAGAGACCCAGTACTTC.

The chain employs TRBV6-5 and TRBJ2-7; D possibly corresponds to TRBD2 (7 bases). The germline gives CDR1 MNHEY, CDR2 SVGAGI. V lost 10 bases and J 6 bases, leaving 22 bases between the germline ends. The CDR3 runs 14 residues. As DNA, the CDR3 is TGTGCCACCTCGAAGGGGGGGATCCTCGGCGAGCAGTACTTC. It encodes CATSKGGILGEQYF.

This chain links TRBV28 with TRBJ1-2; TRBD1 agrees at 8 bases. This CDR3 has 13 amino acids. Germline V lookup: CDR1 MDHEN, CDR2 SYDVKM. V lost 9 bases, J lost 4 bases, and 7 bases stayed unmatched. The CDR3, as DNA: TGTGCCAGTCATCCGGGACAGGCCTATGGCTACACCTTC. Protein product: CASHPGQAYGYTF.

The genes are TRBV25-1 and TRBJ1-3; the D gene is possibly TRBD1 (6 bases). The CDR3 loop spans 17 amino acids. Germline CDR1 and CDR2: MGHDK and SYGVNS. Trimming removed 5 bases from V and 0 bases from J, with 17 bases in between. Here the CDR3 DNA reads TGTGCCAGCAGTCCGGTACGGGACAACTACTCTGGAAACACCATATATTTT. This sequence encodes CASSPVRDNYSGNTIYF.

This chain links TRBV18 with TRBJ2-5; 9 nucleotides line up with TRBD2. The CDR3 length is 15 residues. J was trimmed by 4 bases and V by 6 bases; bases with no gene match: 9. Per the germline V gene, CDR1 is KGHSH and CDR2 is LQKENI. CDR3 sequence (DNA): TGTGCCAGCTCCCCGGGGCTAGCGGGGACAGAGACCCAGTACTTC. The encoded protein is CASSPGLAGTETQYF.